The entry that follows covers one T cell receptor (beta chain) sequence. Its antigen remains unidentified. This sample includes further DNA sequences coding for the same CDR3. This specimen belongs to a study of shared clonotypes between healthy human individuals. Whole-study context: Ranging from 18 to 49 in age, donors were a couple of women and a few men. General study results and limits: Memory subsets had estimated richness that was generally smaller than that of naive subsets.

The assay was carried out at the deep level. The data were produced by immunoSEQ multiplex PCR, yet TCRdb's version contains in-frame clones alone and is incomplete. Seen here are under 850,000 clones, over 90% observed once, and the top ten hold less than 25%. Germline V lookup: CDR1 SEHNR, CDR2 FQNEAQ (reference sequence). This CDR3 contains 16 residues. The V gene end was trimmed by 5 bases and the J gene end by 1 base; junction bases not matched to a gene: 3. Naive CD8 cells were CD45RO-negative, positively selected for CCR7, excluding terminally differentiated effector memory CD45RA+ cells. The sample was naive CD8+ T cells sorted from blood. This chain links TRBV7-9 with TRBJ2-1; 12 bases are a match to TRBD2. The sequence came from a man aged 30 to 39 in good health. CDR3 coding DNA: TGTGCCAGCAGCCGAACTAGCGGGAGGTCCTACAATGAGCAGTTCTTC. Translation: CASSRTSGRSYNEQFF.